This T cell receptor beta chain was profiled in a study of shared clonotypes between healthy human individuals. Study-level findings and limits: Unshared clonotypes carried lower generation probabilities than those common to all four donors. Clonotype sharing among donors likely depends on sequencing depth. Despite large depth, rarefaction showed incomplete sorted-subset sequencing.

Naive-designated CD8 cells lacked CD45RO, were positively enriched for CCR7, and omitted terminally differentiated effector memory CD45RA+ cells. Profiling relied on immunoSEQ multiplex PCR, and the TCRdb table lists in-frame clones only, not all of them. The sample lists some 800,000 clones, over 90% occurring once. CDR3 length equals 13 residues. Losses at the gene ends were 5 bases for V and 9 bases for J; bases not matched to a gene: 5. Germline V gene lookup returns CDR1 MNHEY and CDR2 SVGAGI. Comment on this clone: No antigen is known for it.

The specimen was naive CD8+ T cells sorted from blood. V usage is TRBV6-5 and J usage is TRBJ2-1; TRBD1 agrees at 9 bases. The receptor was isolated from a man aged 25 to 40 in good health. The CDR3 DNA sequence: TGTGCCAGCAGTCCACAGGGGGCGAGTGAGCAGTTCTTC. Translated, it gives CASSPQGASEQFF.